This T cell receptor beta chain was retrieved from a study of T cells in Graves' hyperthyroidism and ophthalmopathy. Amplified regions were TCR beta CDR3 sequences from RNA transcripts. First-round RT-PCR with HTBI primers amplified the TCR CDR3 region. TCRdb independently ran MiXCR on the multiplex PCR reads; one entry per CDR3 protein. Here the sample spans hundreds of thousands of distinct CDR3 sequences, approximately 25% being singletons. This CDR3 has 18 residues. The J segment lost 9 bases and the V segment lost 7 bases, leaving 20 bases of the junction unmatched. Germline assignment: CDR1 MRHNA and CDR2 SNTAGT. Study-level points and caveats: Stable hyperthyroidism was told apart from ophthalmopathy by a model built on 13 V-J features.

This clonotype came up many times. Its specificity is unknown. This TCR derives from a woman between 40 and 50 years old with Graves' ophthalmopathy. V usage is TRBV6-4 and J usage is TRBJ2-5; 13 bases are shared with TRBD2. The sequenced material came from blood. The CDR3 nucleotides read TGTGCCAGCACCGCCGGGACTAGCGGGACCACTTCGTATGGGGCCCAGTACTTC. Protein: CASTAGTSGTTSYGAQYF.